Here is one T cell receptor (beta chain) with its context. V lost 5 bases to trimming and J lost 2 bases, with 15 bases between them. This CDR3 is 15 amino acids long. Germline CDR1 SEHNR, CDR2 FQNEAQ (reference sequence). The data stem from a study of control samples from healthy donors and cancer patients. TCRdb keeps only in-frame clones here, not all; method: immunoSEQ multiplex PCR. The sample has 120,000 or so clones, 89% seen once; the top ten hold less than 40%. The receptor was derived from a man in his fifties or sixties in good health. The V gene is TRBV7-9, the J gene TRBJ2-5, with D perhaps TRBD1 (6 bases). The sequencing sample was made of blood. CDR3 protein: CASSPSPGEQETQYF. CDR3 coding DNA: TGTGCCAGCAGCCCGAGCCCAGGGGAACAAGAGACCCAGTACTTC.